This TCR beta chain was retrieved from a study of cytotoxic CD8 clonotypes in ibrutinib-treated CLL. As to this clone: As yet, its antigen is unknown.

The repertoire was sequenced with immunoSEQ multiplex PCR; TCRdb's copy has only in-frame clones and lacks some. The sample has some 11,000 clones, about 59% seen once. Trimming took 4 bases from V and 7 from J, leaving 14 bases between them. Looked up from germline, CDR1 is LNHDA and CDR2 is SQIVND (reference sequence). The CDR3 has 14 amino acids. The study, taken as a whole, reports: Before falling back toward baseline at progression, clonality had risen at the time of ibrutinib response.

The V gene is TRBV19, the J gene TRBJ1-5, with no clear D. Sequenced here: PBMCs, sampled before ibrutinib treatment. This TCR came from a human donor with chronic lymphocytic leukemia. DNA of the CDR3: TGTGCCAGTAGTACCCCCAGAGGATTGCAGCCCCAGCATTTT. Protein product: CASSTPRGLQPQHF.